The clone carrying this T cell receptor (beta chain) was recorded once. Antigen unknown. At a deep level, the assay was run. The repertoire was sequenced with immunoSEQ multiplex PCR; TCRdb's copy has only in-frame clones and lacks some. The sample has under 1,900,000 clones, approximately 98.5% seen once. Germline CDR1 and CDR2: SGHAT and FQNNGV. This CDR3 comprises 13 residues. Trimming took off 0 bases at V and 7 bases at J, with 7 bases between the two ends. The sample comes from a study of shared clonotypes between healthy human individuals. Broader study findings: The study's rarefaction showed incomplete sorted-subset sequencing despite large depth. Deeper or shallower sequencing was expected to change how clonotypes are shared among donors.

The sequencing input was naive CD4+ T cells sorted from blood. Indicated subset: CD45RA+ positively selected. The receptor comes from a man aged 30 to 45 in good health. The chain couples TRBV11-2 to TRBJ2-1; D gene uncertain. This chain's CDR3 is CASSLDTFNEQFF. CDR3 coding DNA: TGTGCCAGCAGCTTAGATACCTTTAATGAGCAGTTCTTC.